This T cell receptor (beta chain) stems from a study of CD8 T cells in ankylosing spondylitis. Study findings and constraints: There were earlier reports of some motif variants in reactive arthritis synovial fluid and blood. Seemingly characteristic of ankylosing spondylitis blood was a TCR beta motif consisting of eight highly homologous variants.

Quantitative molecular-barcoded 5'-RACE generated the TCR beta libraries. TCRdb reprocessed the 5' RACE reads with MiXCR, giving one entry per CDR3 protein. The table shows around 91,000 distinct CDR3 sequences, with more than 8.5% occurring only once. At least ten counts were recorded for this clonotype. What it binds is not known. Trimming took off 2 bases at V and 6 bases at J, with 15 bases between the two ends. The CDR3 extends over 15 amino acids. Germline assignment: CDR1 SGHAT and CDR2 FQNNGV. The sequence was obtained from a male donor with ankylosing spondylitis. The V and J genes are TRBV11-2 and TRBJ2-3, with D tentatively TRBD2 (5 bases). Specimen: blood, either unsorted or a sorted T cell fraction (not recorded which). In nucleotides, the CDR3 is TGTGCCAGCAGCTTAATTGCACTAGTAGGGGATACGCAGTATTTT. Protein: CASSLIALVGDTQYF.